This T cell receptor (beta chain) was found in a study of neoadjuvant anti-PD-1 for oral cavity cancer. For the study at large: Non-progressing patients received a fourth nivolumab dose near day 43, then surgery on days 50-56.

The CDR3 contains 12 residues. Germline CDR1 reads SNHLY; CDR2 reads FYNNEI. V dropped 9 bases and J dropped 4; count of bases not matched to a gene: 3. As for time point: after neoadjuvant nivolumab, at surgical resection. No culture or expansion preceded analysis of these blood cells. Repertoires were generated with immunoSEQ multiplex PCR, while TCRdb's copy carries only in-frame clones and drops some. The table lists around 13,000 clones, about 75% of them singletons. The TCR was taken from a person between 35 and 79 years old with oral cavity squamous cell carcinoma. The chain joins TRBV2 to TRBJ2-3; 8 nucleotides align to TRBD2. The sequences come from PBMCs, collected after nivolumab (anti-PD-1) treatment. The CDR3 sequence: CASRGGSDTQYF. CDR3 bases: TGTGCCAGTCGGGGGGGCTCAGATACGCAGTATTTT.